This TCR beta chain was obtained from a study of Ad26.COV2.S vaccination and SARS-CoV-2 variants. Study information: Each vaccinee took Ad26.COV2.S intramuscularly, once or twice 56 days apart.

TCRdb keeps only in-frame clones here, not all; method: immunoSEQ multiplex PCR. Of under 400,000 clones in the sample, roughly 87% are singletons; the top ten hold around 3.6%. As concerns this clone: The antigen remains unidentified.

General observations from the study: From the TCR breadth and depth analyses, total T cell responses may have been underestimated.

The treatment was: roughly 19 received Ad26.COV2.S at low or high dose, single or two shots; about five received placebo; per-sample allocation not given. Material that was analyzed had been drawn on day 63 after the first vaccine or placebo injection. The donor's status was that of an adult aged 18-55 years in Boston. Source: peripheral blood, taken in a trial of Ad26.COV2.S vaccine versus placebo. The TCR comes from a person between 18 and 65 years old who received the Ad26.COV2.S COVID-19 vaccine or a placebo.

CDR3 in amino acids: CASSLRAPENSPLHF. CDR3 sequence (DNA): TGTGCCAGCAGCTTACGGGCCCCAGAGAATTCACCCCTCCACTTT. The V gene is TRBV7-9, the J gene TRBJ1-6; D is unclear. Looked up from germline, CDR1 is SEHNR and CDR2 is FQNEAQ (reference sequence). The CDR3 spans 15 residues. V dropped 2 bases and J dropped 7 bases, with 12 bases sitting between them.